These 24 T cell receptor beta chains were all obtained from the same sample, sequenced in a study of T cells in Graves' hyperthyroidism and ophthalmopathy. Amplified TCR beta CDR3 regions derived from RNA transcripts. Initially, a first-round RT-PCR of the TCR CDR3 employed the HTBI primer set. From the multiplex PCR reads, TCRdb called clonotypes with MiXCR, one entry per CDR3 protein. Of roughly 100,000 distinct CDR3 sequences in the sample, approximately 48% were seen once. Material for sequencing was blood. The receptors derive from a man aged 40-49 years with Graves' hyperthyroidism.

The chain joins TRBV2 to TRBJ2-1; 9 bases are a match to TRBD2. The ends lost 2 bases at V and 10 bases at J; junction bases unmatched: 12. The V gene's germline CDR1 is SNHLY and CDR2 FYNNEI. The CDR3 covers 16 residues. CDR3 protein: CASSERRGGNTGEQFF. DNA for the CDR3: TGTGCCAGCAGTGAACGGCGGGGGGGGAACACCGGGGAGCAGTTCTTC. Full variable domain (rest looked up from reference TRBV2 and TRBJ2-1): EPEVTQTPSHQVTQMGQEVILRCVPISNHLYFYWYRQILGQKVEFLVSFYNNEISEKSEIFDDQFSVERPDGSNFTLKIRSTKLEDSAMYFCASSERRGGNTGEQFFGPGTRLTVL.

At least ten counts were recorded for this clonotype. The V and J genes are TRBV25-1 and TRBJ2-7; TRBD2 matches at 14 bases. The CDR3 totals 20 residues. Germline assignment: CDR1 MGHDK and CDR2 SYGVNS. Trimming cost V 5 bases and J 0 bases; bases outside gene matches: 15. The CDR3 nucleotides read TGTGCCAGCAGTCCTGGAAGGGGGACTAGCGGGGGCCCGAGCTCCTACGAGCAGTACTTC. It is translated as CASSPGRGTSGGPSSYEQYF.

V is TRBV5-1 and J is TRBJ2-5, with no clear D. The V end lost 0 bases, the J end lost 7 bases, and 7 bases lay between the germline ends. CDR1 and CDR2 (germline): SGHRS, YFSETQ. This CDR3 region has 12 residues. The CDR3 sequence is CASSLGVTTQYF. CDR3 nucleotide sequence: TGCGCCAGCAGCTTGGGGGTGACGACCCAGTACTTC.

This clonotype was seen repeatedly, ten times or more. The chain joins TRBV6-5 to TRBJ2-6; either TRBD1 or TRBD2 may supply D (5 bases each). V shed 2 bases and J shed 0 bases, with 8 bases lying between them. Germline CDR1 MNHEY, CDR2 SVGAGI. The length of the CDR3 is 16 residues. The CDR3 protein is CASSYVRGSGANVLTF. CDR3 nucleotides: TGTGCCAGCAGTTACGTGAGGGGCTCTGGGGCCAACGTCCTGACTTTC.

This clonotype appeared many times. This rearrangement joins TRBV7-3 to TRBJ2-5; 9 bases are a match to TRBD2. This CDR3 is built from 15 residues. Germline lookup yields CDR1 SGHTA and CDR2 FQGTGA. V dropped 2 bases and J dropped 5; count of bases not matched to a gene: 6. The CDR3 sequence: CASSLHGTSRETQYF. The CDR3 region has the DNA TGTGCCAGCAGCTTACACGGGACTAGCAGGGAGACCCAGTACTTC.

The J gene is TRBJ2-3, the V gene TRBV30; D is uncertain. Germline loops: CDR1 GTSNPN, CDR2 SVGIG (reference sequence). There are 12 residues in the CDR3. Between the trimmed V and J ends, which lost 3 bases and 6 bases, there was a span of 10 bases. This CDR3 is CAWRVNVDTQYF. CDR3 nucleotide sequence: TGTGCCTGGAGGGTTAATGTGGATACGCAGTATTTT.

This CDR3 is CATSDLRGDTQYF. CDR3 DNA sequence: TGTGCCACCAGTGATCTCCGGGGGGATACGCAGTATTTT. V gene TRBV24-1 combines with J gene TRBJ2-3; D might be TRBD2 (6 bases). Germline loops: CDR1 KGHDR, CDR2 SFDVKD. The CDR3 is made up of 13 amino acids. V shed 3 bases and J shed 6 bases, with 9 bases lying between them.

Many counts were recorded for this clonotype. An end of the junction differs from the germline gene, which may be a read error. The chain is built from TRBV7-2 and TRBJ1-1; 7 nucleotides agree with TRBD1. The germline gives CDR1 SGHTA, CDR2 FQGNSA. The CDR3 extends over 12 amino acids. CDR3 nucleotide sequence: TGCGCCAGCAGCTTACAGGGGAATGAAGCTTTCTTT. This gives the protein CASSLQGNEAFF.

In regard to this clonotype: It may be a read error: a sequence one base away is much more abundant. The chain employs TRBV11-1 and TRBJ2-7, with 7 bases identical to TRBD1. This CDR3 has 14 residues. Germline V gives CDR1 SGHAT, CDR2 FQDESV (reference sequence). V lost 8 bases and J lost 2; bases outside the gene matches: 9. The CDR3 spells CASRQTGAPYEQYF. DNA of the CDR3: TGTGCCAGCCGCCAAACAGGGGCTCCCTACGAGCAGTACTTC. Using reference TRBV11-1 and TRBJ2-7 for the parts outside the CDR3, the full variable domain is EAEVAQSPRYKITEKSQAVAFWCDPISGHATLYWYRQILGQGPELLVQFQDESVVDDSQLPKDRFSAERLKGVDSTLKIQPAELGDSAMYLCASRQTGAPYEQYFGPGTRLTVT.

The chain couples TRBV20-1 to TRBJ2-7; a weak D match, TRBD2 (7 bases). The CDR3 is 17 residues long. V gave up 8 bases and J gave up 0 bases, with 26 bases separating them. CDR1 and CDR2 (germline): DFQATT, SNEGSKA (reference sequence). Written as DNA, the CDR3 is TGCAGTAGCCTTAGGGGGGTTAGCGGGTGGAACTCCTACGAGCAGTACTTC. Translating gives CSSLRGVSGWNSYEQYF.

This rearrangement joins TRBV19 to TRBJ1-2, with TRBD1 identical over 9 bases. J lost 12 bases, V lost 9 bases, and 11 bases had no gene match. The CDR3 length is 12 residues. CDR1 LNHDA and CDR2 SQIVND come from the germline V gene (reference sequence). CDR3 sequence (DNA): TGTGCCAGCGGACAGGGGAACTCTGGAAACACCTTC. Translated: CASGQGNSGNTF.

This clonotype was recorded once. The chain links TRBV2 to TRBJ2-1, with TRBD1 matching 9 bases. V gave up 4 bases and J gave up 5 bases; unmatched junction bases: 6. The germline gives CDR1 SNHLY, CDR2 FYNNEI. CDR3 length equals 15 residues. The CDR3 reads CASSVETGGNNEQFF. The CDR3 DNA reads TGTGCCAGCAGTGTGGAGACAGGGGGGAACAATGAGCAGTTCTTC.

This clonotype was observed a single time. The chain combines TRBV5-1 with TRBJ2-3; weak D call: TRBD2 (5 bases). CDR1 and CDR2 from the germline V gene are SGHRS and YFSETQ. Deletions cut 1 base from V and 1 base from J, with 10 bases between. The CDR3 has 15 amino acids. Written as DNA, the CDR3 is TGCGCCAGCAGCTTGTTCGGGGTGGGCACAGATACGCAGTATTTT. It is translated as CASSLFGVGTDTQYF.

Turning to this clonotype: An end of the junction differs from the germline gene, which may be a read error. The gene calls are TRBV7-8 and TRBJ2-2; 10 nucleotides align to TRBD1. This CDR3 has 17 amino acids. Germline values: CDR1 SGHVS, CDR2 FQNEAQ. CDR3 coding DNA: TGTGCCAGCAGCGACTCCCGCGACAGGGGGCTTTCCCGGGAGCTCTTTTTT. Translated: CASSDSRDRGLSRELFF.

This clonotype was counted ten times or more. The V gene is TRBV12-3 or TRBV12-4, the J gene TRBJ1-6; D not certain. This CDR3 is 14 amino acids long. Trimming removed 3 bases at V and 7 bases at J, with 10 bases between. CDR3 region: CASSFGQKNSPLHF. The CDR3 DNA reads as TGTGCCAGCAGTTTTGGCCAGAAAAATTCACCCCTCCACTTT.

This clonotype has at least ten counts. This chain links TRBV6-5 with TRBJ2-1; 10 positions agree with TRBD1. The V segment lost 7 bases and the J segment 9 bases; nucleotides outside the gene matches: 6. The CDR3 is 13 residues long. Germline V gene lookup returns CDR1 MNHEY and CDR2 SVGAGI. Here the CDR3 reads CASMGQGIGEQFF. The CDR3 DNA follows: TGTGCCAGCATGGGACAGGGGATTGGTGAGCAGTTCTTC.

Many counts were recorded for this clonotype. V and J are TRBV6-2 or TRBV6-3 and TRBJ2-7; TRBD1 might be the D (6 bases). The V gene's germline CDR1 is MNHEY and CDR2 SVGEGT. V gave up 6 bases and J gave up 2 bases, with 14 bases separating them. The CDR3 is 14 amino acids. The CDR3 here is CASRTPGQAYEQYF. The CDR3 region has the DNA TGTGCCAGCAGGACTCCGGGACAAGCCTACGAGCAGTACTTC.

The table lists this clonotype with many counts. The chain recombines TRBV6-5 with TRBJ1-6; 8 bases align to TRBD1. The CDR3 totals 13 residues. From germline, CDR1 is MNHEY and CDR2 SVGAGI. Trimming removed 2 bases from V and 10 bases from J; junction bases left unmatched: 1. CDR3 in amino acids: CASSYTGGSPLHF. CDR3 in DNA: TGTGCCAGCAGTTACACAGGGGGGTCACCCCTCCACTTT.

This clonotype was observed a single time. The gene calls are TRBV10-3 and TRBJ2-7, with 10 bases lining up with TRBD1. The V segment lost 9 bases and the J segment 3 bases; nucleotides outside the gene matches: 5. Germline V gene data show CDR1 as ENHRY and CDR2 as SYGVKD. The CDR3 runs to 13 residues. The CDR3 region is CAIMGQGHYEQYF. The DNA for the CDR3 is TGTGCCATAATGGGACAGGGGCACTACGAGCAGTACTTC.

This clonotype has just a few counts. Given a much more abundant clone one base away, this may be a read error. This sequence joins TRBV11-2 and TRBJ1-2; D is undetermined. Between the trimmed V and J ends, which lost 3 bases and 8 bases, there was a span of 13 bases. The germline gives CDR1 SGHAT, CDR2 FQNNGV. This CDR3 has 13 amino acids. The DNA of the CDR3 is TGTGCCAGCAGCTTTGAGGCAGAGGAGGGCTACACCTTC. Protein: CASSFEAEEGYTF.

CDR3 protein: CASSAGPRENNSPLHF. CDR3 coding DNA: TGTGCCAGCAGCGCGGGTCCGCGGGAGAATAATTCACCCCTCCACTTT. The chain links TRBV5-4 to TRBJ1-6; D remains ambiguous. V lost 4 bases, J lost 5 bases, and 16 bases lay in between. The CDR3 length is 16 residues. Germline CDR1 is SGHNT and CDR2 is YYREEE (reference sequence).

With respect to this clonotype: A read error may explain this, as a much larger clone is one base away. The CDR3 does not close with the conserved phenylalanine or tryptophan, likely indicating a read error. Here the CDR3 reads CASSYRDMGDIQYL. For the CDR3, the DNA is TGTGCCAGCAGCTACCGGGACATGGGGGACATTCAGTACCTC. The chain is built from TRBV7-9 and TRBJ2-4, with a tentative D call TRBD1 (6 bases). Germline lookup yields CDR1 SEHNR and CDR2 FQNEAQ (reference sequence). V lost 4 bases to trimming and J lost 8 bases, with 15 bases between them. The CDR3 covers 14 residues.

This rearrangement joins TRBV7-6 to TRBJ2-5, with D possibly TRBD1 on 5 matching bases. Germline values: CDR1 SGHVS, CDR2 FNYEAQ. Trimming took off 6 bases at V and 4 bases at J, with 24 bases between the two ends. The CDR3 sequence is 17 residues long. The CDR3 region is CASREWRTPFLRETQYF. In nucleotides, the CDR3 is TGTGCCAGCAGGGAATGGCGGACACCTTTCCTACGAGAGACCCAGTACTTC. The full variable domain, rest sourced from reference TRBV7-6 and TRBJ2-5, is GAGVSQSPRYKVTKRGQDVALRCDPISGHVSLYWYRQALGQGPEFLTYFNYEAQQDKSGLPNDRFSAERPEGSISTLTIQRTEQRDSAMYRCASREWRTPFLRETQYFGPGTRLLVL.

This chain joins TRBV7-2 and TRBJ1-6, with unresolved D. Deletions cut 5 bases from V and 3 bases from J, with 8 bases between. Germline V gives CDR1 SGHTA, CDR2 FQGNSA. The CDR3 spans 14 residues. The CDR3 DNA follows: TGTGCCAGCAGCGAGTCAGTCTATAATTCACCCCTCCACTTT. Residues: CASSESVYNSPLHF.